The 15 T cell receptor beta chains listed next were all sequenced from one sample in a study of cytomegalovirus exposure and HLA in healthy donors. Both 60 Vbeta primers and 13 Jbeta primers went into the PCR. Produced via immunoSEQ multiplex PCR; TCRdb's table is partial and in-frame only. This table has around 120,000 clones, 82% appearing once. Input material: PBMCs. The source of these receptors is a male donor in good health and CMV-seropositive.

The chain links TRBV2 to TRBJ2-3; tentative D call: TRBD2 (6 bases). The germline V gene has CDR1 SNHLY and CDR2 FYNNEI. The CDR3 is 16 amino acids. Trimming took off 4 bases at V and 6 bases at J, with 20 bases between the two ends. Here the CDR3 DNA reads TGTGCCAGCAGTGGGTCCCATAGTGGAGGGAGGGATACGCAGTATTTT. Encoded protein: CASSGSHSGGRDTQYF.

This chain joins TRBV9 and TRBJ2-3; weak D call: TRBD1 (6 bases). V was cut by 0 bases and J by 5 bases, with 13 bases left in between. The CDR3 length is 15 residues. Germline CDR1 SGDLS, CDR2 YYNGEE. The CDR3 coding sequence is TGTGCCAGCAGCGTAGTTCCAGGGGCGGAAGATACGCAGTATTTT. Its translation: CASSVVPGAEDTQYF.

The CDR3 loop reads CASSVGQSSYEQYF. The CDR3 nucleotides read TGCGCCAGCAGCGTAGGACAGAGCTCCTACGAGCAGTACTTC. This chain connects TRBV5-1 to TRBJ2-7, with D possibly TRBD1 on 6 matching bases. Germline loops: CDR1 SGHRS, CDR2 YFSETQ. The CDR3 extends over 14 amino acids. With 4 bases removed from V and 0 bases from J, the gap between germline ends came to 11 bases.

This clone was detected only a few times. The chain carries TRBV14 and TRBJ1-1; possible D gene TRBD1, 5 bases. V was cut by 3 bases and J by 4 bases, with 15 bases left in between. The CDR3 is 15 amino acids. Germline V gene data show CDR1 as SGHDN and CDR2 as FVKESK. CDR3 protein: CASSHTRVGATEAFF. CDR3 bases: TGTGCCAGCAGCCACACCCGGGTTGGGGCCACTGAAGCTTTCTTT.

V gene TRBV6-1 combines with J gene TRBJ1-1, with a possible D match to TRBD1 (6 bases). Germline-derived CDR1 and CDR2 are MNHNS and SASEGT. Trimming cost V 10 bases and J 8 bases, with 14 bases left between them. CDR3 length: 11 amino acids. As DNA, the CDR3 is TGTGCCATTGAAAAGGGGGTGGAAGCTTTCTTT. It codes for CAIEKGVEAFF.

In the case of this clone: Its ends do not fully match the called genes, so a read error is possible. The chain links TRBV30 to TRBJ2-6; D is possibly TRBD1 (5 bases). The CDR3 consists of 14 residues. Germline lookup yields CDR1 GTSNPN and CDR2 SVGIG (reference sequence). In DNA form, the CDR3 reads TGTGCCTGGAGTGGGGATACTGGGGCCAACGGCCTGACTTTC. This sequence encodes CAWSGDTGANGLTF.

V and J are TRBV6-5 and TRBJ2-5, with 10 bases lining up with TRBD1. J was trimmed by 5 bases and V by 4 bases; bases with no gene match: 7. Germline V gene data show CDR1 as MNHEY and CDR2 as SVGAGI. The CDR3 contains 15 residues. The CDR3 spells CASSSGTGVGETQYF. Written as DNA, the CDR3 is TGTGCCAGCAGTTCCGGGACAGGGGTGGGGGAGACCCAGTACTTC.

The chain has TRBV28 and TRBJ2-2; D is ambiguous. The germline CDR1 and CDR2 sequences are MDHEN and SYDVKM. This CDR3 is built from 15 residues. Trimming cost V 2 bases and J 3 bases, with 10 bases left between them. The DNA for the CDR3 is TGTGCCAGCAGTTTAGGTAGCATTTACACCGGGGAGCTGTTTTTT. Translated, it gives CASSLGSIYTGELFF.

Only one count was recorded for this clone. The chain employs TRBV30 and TRBJ2-7; no definite D call. This CDR3 spans 15 amino acids. V lost 4 bases and J lost 2, with 18 bases in between. CDR1 is GTSNPN, CDR2 SVGIG, per germline (reference sequence). CDR3 residues: CAWNDGPRGAYEQYF. The CDR3 DNA is TGTGCCTGGAACGACGGCCCTCGAGGAGCCTACGAGCAGTACTTC.

The chain links TRBV19 to TRBJ2-1; tentative D call: TRBD1 (6 bases). V lost 5 bases to trimming and J lost 7 bases, with 18 bases between them. CDR1 is LNHDA and CDR2 is SQIVND in the germline V gene (reference sequence). The CDR3 extends over 15 amino acids. The CDR3 loop reads CASSPVQGMGNEQFF. In DNA, the CDR3 is TGTGCCAGTAGTCCTGTACAGGGAATGGGGAATGAGCAGTTCTTC.

This clone was seen only a few times. V and J are TRBV30 and TRBJ2-2, with 7 bases matching TRBD2. This CDR3 region has 14 residues. V lost 5 bases and J lost 1; bases outside the gene matches: 4. Germline V lookup: CDR1 GTSNPN, CDR2 SVGIG (reference sequence). The CDR3 DNA sequence: TGTGCCTGGGGTTCGGGGGGGAACACCGGGGAGCTGTTTTTT. This encodes CAWGSGGNTGELFF.

V gene TRBV7-6 combines with J gene TRBJ2-7; 8 bases agree with TRBD2. The CDR3 has 16 residues. Germline-derived CDR1 and CDR2 are SGHVS and FNYEAQ. Germline trimming cut 5 bases from V and 0 bases from J; bases unmatched to any gene: 9. CDR3 residues: CASSPQPSGSSYEQYF. The CDR3 bases are TGTGCCAGCAGCCCTCAACCAAGCGGGAGCTCCTACGAGCAGTACTTC.

The chain links TRBV6-6 to TRBJ2-2, with 7 bases that match TRBD2. The length of the CDR3 is 16 residues. The V segment lost 6 bases and the J segment 7 bases; nucleotides outside the gene matches: 14. Germline assignment: CDR1 MNHNY and CDR2 SVGAGI (reference sequence). CDR3 protein: CASSPKGGEEGGELFF. In nucleotides, the CDR3 is TGTGCCAGCAGCCCAAAGGGAGGGGAAGAGGGCGGGGAGCTGTTTTTT.

The J gene is TRBJ1-2, the V gene TRBV18; D is unclear. The germline V gene has CDR1 KGHSH and CDR2 LQKENI. This CDR3 is built from 14 residues. The V end lost 6 bases, the J end lost 4 bases, and 15 bases lay between the germline ends. This CDR3 is CASSGGERIYGYTF. The DNA for the CDR3 is TGTGCCAGCTCCGGTGGGGAGCGCATCTATGGCTACACCTTC.

The rearrangement links TRBV28 to TRBJ1-5; a possible D gene is TRBD1 (6 bases). The CDR3 covers 14 residues. Trimming pared 4 bases from V and 4 bases from J, leaving 11 bases between. Germline V CDR1 and CDR2: MDHEN, SYDVKM. The CDR3 protein is CASSWQGNNQPQHF. The CDR3 region has the DNA TGTGCCAGCAGTTGGCAGGGGAATAATCAGCCCCAGCATTTT.